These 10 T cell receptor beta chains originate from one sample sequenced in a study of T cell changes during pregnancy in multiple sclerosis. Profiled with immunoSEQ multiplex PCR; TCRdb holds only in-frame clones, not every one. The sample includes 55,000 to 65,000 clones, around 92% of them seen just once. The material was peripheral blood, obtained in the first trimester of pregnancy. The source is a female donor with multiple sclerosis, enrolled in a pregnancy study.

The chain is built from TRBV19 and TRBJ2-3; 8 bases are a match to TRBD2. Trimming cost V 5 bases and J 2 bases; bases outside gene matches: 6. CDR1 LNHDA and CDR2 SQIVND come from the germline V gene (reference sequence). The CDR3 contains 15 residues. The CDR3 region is CASSPGRAHTDTQYF. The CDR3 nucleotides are TGTGCCAGTAGTCCCGGGAGGGCACACACAGATACGCAGTATTTT.

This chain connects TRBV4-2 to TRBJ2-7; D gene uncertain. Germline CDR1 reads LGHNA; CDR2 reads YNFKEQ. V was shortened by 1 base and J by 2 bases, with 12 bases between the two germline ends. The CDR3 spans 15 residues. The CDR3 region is CASSQVPRRPYEQYF. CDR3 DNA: TGTGCCAGCAGCCAAGTCCCTAGGCGTCCCTACGAGCAGTACTTC.

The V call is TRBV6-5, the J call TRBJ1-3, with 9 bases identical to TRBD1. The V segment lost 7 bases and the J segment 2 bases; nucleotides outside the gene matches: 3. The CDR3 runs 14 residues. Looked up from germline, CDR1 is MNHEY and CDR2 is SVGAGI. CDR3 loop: CASTGDRAGNTIYF. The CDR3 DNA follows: TGTGCCAGCACCGGGGACAGGGCTGGAAACACCATATATTTT.

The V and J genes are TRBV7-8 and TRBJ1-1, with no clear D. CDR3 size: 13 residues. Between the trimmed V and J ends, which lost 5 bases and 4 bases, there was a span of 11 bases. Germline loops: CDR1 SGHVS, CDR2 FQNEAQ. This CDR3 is CASSPQSSTEAFF. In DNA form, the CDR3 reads TGTGCCAGCAGCCCCCAAAGTAGCACTGAAGCTTTCTTT.

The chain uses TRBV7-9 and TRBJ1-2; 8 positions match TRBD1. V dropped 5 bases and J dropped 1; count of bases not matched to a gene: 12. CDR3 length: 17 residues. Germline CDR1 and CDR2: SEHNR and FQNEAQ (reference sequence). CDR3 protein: CASSASGTGPFNYGYTF. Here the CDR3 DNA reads TGTGCCAGCAGCGCATCTGGGACAGGTCCTTTTAACTATGGCTACACCTTC. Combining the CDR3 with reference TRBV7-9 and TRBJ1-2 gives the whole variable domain DTGVSQNPRHKITKRGQNVTFRCDPISEHNRLYWYRQTLGQGPEFLTYFQNEAQLEKSRLLSDRFSAERPKGSFSTLEIQRTEQGDSAMYLCASSASGTGPFNYGYTFGSGTRLTVV.

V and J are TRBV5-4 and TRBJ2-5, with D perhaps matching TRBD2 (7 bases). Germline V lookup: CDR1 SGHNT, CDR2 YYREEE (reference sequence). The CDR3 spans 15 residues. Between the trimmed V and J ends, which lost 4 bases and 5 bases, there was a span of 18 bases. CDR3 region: CASSGGGGGGETQYF. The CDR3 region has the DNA TGTGCCAGCAGCGGGGGTGGGGGGGGCGGTGAGACCCAGTACTTC.

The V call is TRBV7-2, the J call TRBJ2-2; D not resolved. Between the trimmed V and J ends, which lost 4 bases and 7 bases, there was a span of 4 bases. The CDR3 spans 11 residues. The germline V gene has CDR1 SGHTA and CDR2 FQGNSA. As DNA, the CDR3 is TGTGCCAGCAGCTCAGGCGGGGAGCTGTTTTTT. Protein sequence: CASSSGGELFF.

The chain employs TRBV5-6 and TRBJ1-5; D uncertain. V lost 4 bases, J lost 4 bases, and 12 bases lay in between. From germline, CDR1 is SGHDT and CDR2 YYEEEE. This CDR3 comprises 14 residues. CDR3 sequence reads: CASSGGLGNQPQHF. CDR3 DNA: TGTGCCAGCAGCGGTGGGCTCGGTAATCAGCCCCAGCATTTT.

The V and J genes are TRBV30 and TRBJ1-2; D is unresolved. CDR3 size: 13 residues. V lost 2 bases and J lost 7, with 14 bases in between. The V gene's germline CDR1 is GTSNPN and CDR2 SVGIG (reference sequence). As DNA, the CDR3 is TGTGCCTGGAGTCTCGCAACTCACTCTGGCTACACCTTC. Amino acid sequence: CAWSLATHSGYTF.

CDR3 nucleotides: TGTGCCAGTGCATTCCACGGGGGGGCTCGCAATGAGCAGTTCTTC. This codes for CASAFHGGARNEQFF. The genes are TRBV6-5 and TRBJ2-1; 8 bases agree with TRBD2. With V trimmed by 9 bases and J by 6 bases, 13 bases remained unmatched. The CDR3 totals 15 residues. CDR1 and CDR2 from the germline V gene are MNHEY and SVGAGI.